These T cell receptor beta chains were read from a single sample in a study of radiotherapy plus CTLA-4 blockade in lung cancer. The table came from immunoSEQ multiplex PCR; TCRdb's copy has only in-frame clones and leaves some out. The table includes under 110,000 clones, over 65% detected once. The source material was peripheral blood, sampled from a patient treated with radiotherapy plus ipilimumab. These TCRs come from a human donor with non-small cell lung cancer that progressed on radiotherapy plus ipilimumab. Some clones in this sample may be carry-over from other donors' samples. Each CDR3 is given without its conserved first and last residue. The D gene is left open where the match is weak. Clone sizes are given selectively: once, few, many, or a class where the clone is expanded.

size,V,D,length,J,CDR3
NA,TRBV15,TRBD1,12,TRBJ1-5,ATSRGDSGQPQH
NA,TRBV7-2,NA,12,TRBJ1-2,ASSADRPPSGYT
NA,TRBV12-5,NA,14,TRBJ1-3,ASGWGWATGGNTIY
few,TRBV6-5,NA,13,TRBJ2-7,ASRPPTGGTYEQY
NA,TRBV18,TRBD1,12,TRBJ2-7,ASSSGTGWNEQY
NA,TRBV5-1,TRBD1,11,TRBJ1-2,ASATQGAQGYT
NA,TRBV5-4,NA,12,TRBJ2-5,ASSLPLGQETQY
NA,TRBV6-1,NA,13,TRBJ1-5,ASSEALRGFQPQH
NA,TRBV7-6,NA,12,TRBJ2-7,ASSQGRNPYEQY
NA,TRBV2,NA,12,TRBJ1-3,ASSPLGAGNTIY
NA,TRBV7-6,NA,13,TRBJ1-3,ASSLAPDSGNTIY
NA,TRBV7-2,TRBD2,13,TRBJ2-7,ASSLLAGGPGEQY
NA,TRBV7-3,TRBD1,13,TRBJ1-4,ASSLRGTGEEKLF
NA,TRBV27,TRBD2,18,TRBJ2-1,ASSSLGTSGGRSSYNEQF
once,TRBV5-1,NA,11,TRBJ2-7,ASSLTSPDEQY
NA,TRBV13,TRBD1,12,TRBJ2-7,ASSFSGGGYEQY
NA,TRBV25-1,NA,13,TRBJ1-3,ASSEYGNGIDTIY
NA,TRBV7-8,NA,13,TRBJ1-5,ASSWARTANQPQH
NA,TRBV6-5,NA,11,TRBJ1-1,ASSYAGFPEAF
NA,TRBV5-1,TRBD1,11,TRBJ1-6,ASSLQGNSPLH
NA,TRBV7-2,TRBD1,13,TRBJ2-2,ASSATGQGGGELF
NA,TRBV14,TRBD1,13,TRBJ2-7,ASSLSTGGRYEQY
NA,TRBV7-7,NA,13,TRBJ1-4,ASSSGGARGEKLF
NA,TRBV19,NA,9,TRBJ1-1,ASSIYTEAF
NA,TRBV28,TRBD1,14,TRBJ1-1,ASSQHGTGDIRGAF
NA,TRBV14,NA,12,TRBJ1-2,ASSQDQGYYGYT
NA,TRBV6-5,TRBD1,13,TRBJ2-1,ASSYTPDRANEQF
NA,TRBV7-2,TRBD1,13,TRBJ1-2,ASSPAPTGYYGYT
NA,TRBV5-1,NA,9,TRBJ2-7,ASSLAYEQY
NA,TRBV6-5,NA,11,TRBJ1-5,ASSSRSNQPQH
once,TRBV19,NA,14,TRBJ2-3,ASNQRRAGGPDTQY
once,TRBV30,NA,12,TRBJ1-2,AWALRSGPVGYT